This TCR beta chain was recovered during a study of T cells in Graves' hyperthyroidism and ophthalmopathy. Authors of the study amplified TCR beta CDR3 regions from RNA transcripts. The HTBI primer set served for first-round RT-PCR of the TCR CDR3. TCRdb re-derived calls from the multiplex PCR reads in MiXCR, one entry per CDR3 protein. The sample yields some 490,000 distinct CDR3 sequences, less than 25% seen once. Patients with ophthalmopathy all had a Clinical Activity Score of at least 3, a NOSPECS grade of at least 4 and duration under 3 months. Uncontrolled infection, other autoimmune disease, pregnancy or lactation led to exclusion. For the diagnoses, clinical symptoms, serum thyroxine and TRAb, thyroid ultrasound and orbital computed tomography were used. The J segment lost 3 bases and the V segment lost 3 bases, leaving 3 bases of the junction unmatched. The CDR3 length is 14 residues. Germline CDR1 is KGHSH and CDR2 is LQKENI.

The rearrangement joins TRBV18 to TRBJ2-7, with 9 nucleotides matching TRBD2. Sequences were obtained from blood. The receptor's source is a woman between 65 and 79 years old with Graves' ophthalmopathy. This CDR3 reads CASSPLSGGYEQYF. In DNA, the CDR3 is TGTGCCAGCTCACCTCTTAGCGGGGGCTACGAGCAGTACTTC.